The clone carrying this TCR beta chain was counted between two and nine times. Its antigen remains unidentified. It was via CD45RO/CCR7/CD25/CD127/CD95/CD27 that CD4+ naive, central memory, regulatory and stem cell-like memory cells were sorted. Sequenced material consisted of expressed TCRB transcripts (all of the isolated RNA was reverse transcribed). The data were produced by immunoSEQ multiplex PCR, yet TCRdb's version contains in-frame clones alone and is incomplete. The data show about 930,000 clones, around a sixth seen once. The source of the sample is a study of beta chain features in type 1 diabetes. Findings and limits, study-wide: These data did not resolve whether HLA type affects TCRB rearrangement.

Germline V gene data show CDR1 as MNHNS and CDR2 as SASEGT. With 5 bases removed from V and 4 bases from J, the gap between germline ends came to 14 bases. The CDR3 is made up of 14 amino acids. The sequence was obtained from a woman under 30 in good health. The specimen was naive CD4+ T cells from blood. The gene calls are TRBV6-1 and TRBJ1-2, with D unresolved. The CDR3 nucleotides read TGTGCCAGCAGTCTTATGTGGGAGGTCTATGGCTACACCTTC. Residues: CASSLMWEVYGYTF.